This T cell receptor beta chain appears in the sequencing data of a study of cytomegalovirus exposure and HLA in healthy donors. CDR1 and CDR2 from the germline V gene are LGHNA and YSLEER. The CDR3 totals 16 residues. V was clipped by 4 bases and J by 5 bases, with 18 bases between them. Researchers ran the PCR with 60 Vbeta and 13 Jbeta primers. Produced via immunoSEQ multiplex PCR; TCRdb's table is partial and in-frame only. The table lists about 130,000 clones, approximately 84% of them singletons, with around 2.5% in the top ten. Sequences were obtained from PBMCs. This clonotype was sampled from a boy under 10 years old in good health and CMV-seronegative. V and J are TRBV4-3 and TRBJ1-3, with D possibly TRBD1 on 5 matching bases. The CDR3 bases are TGCGCCAGCAGCCCCAGGGTGCGTGTCGCAAGAAACACCATATATTTT. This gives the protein CASSPRVRVARNTIYF.